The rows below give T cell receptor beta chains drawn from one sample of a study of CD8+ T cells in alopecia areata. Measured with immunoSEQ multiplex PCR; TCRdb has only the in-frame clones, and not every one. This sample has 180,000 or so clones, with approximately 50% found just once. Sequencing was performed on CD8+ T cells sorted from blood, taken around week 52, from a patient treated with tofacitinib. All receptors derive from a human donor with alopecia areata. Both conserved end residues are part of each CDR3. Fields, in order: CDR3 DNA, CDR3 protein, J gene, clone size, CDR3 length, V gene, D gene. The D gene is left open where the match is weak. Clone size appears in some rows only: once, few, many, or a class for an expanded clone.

TGTGCCTGGAGTGTGGACAGGACATTGAACACTGAAGCTTTCTTT | CAWSVDRTLNTEAFF | TRBJ1-1 | NA | 15 | TRBV30 | TRBD1
TGTGCCAGCAGTGATATCCGGGACAACTACGAGCAGTACTTC | CASSDIRDNYEQYF | TRBJ2-7 | NA | 14 | TRBV2 | NA
TGTGCCAGCAGTGAAGGGGGATGGAGCGGGGTAAGGAACCCCTGGGAGCAGTACTTC | CASSEGGWSGVRNPWEQYF | TRBJ2-7 | NA | 19 | TRBV2 | TRBD2
TGTGCCACCAGCAGAGGGGGAGCGTACAATGAGCAGTTCTTC | CATSRGGAYNEQFF | TRBJ2-1 | few | 14 | TRBV15 | NA
TGTGCCAGCAGTGGAGGTATGGAAGAGACCCAGTACTTC | CASSGGMEETQYF | TRBJ2-5 | NA | 13 | TRBV6-4 | NA
TGTGCCAGCAGCTTAGGGGACAACCTAAATGAGCAGTTCTTC | CASSLGDNLNEQFF | TRBJ2-1 | few | 14 | TRBV7-6 | NA
TGCAGCGTCCTGGGACGGAACTCCTACGAGCAGTACTTC | CSVLGRNSYEQYF | TRBJ2-7 | NA | 13 | TRBV29-1 | NA
TGTGCCAGCAGTTTATCGATCGACAGGGGGCGTGAAAAACTGTTTTTT | CASSLSIDRGREKLFF | TRBJ1-4 | NA | 16 | TRBV27 | TRBD1
TGTGCCAGCAGCCCTTTCAGCGGAGGTCAGCCCCAGCATTTT | CASSPFSGGQPQHF | TRBJ1-5 | NA | 14 | TRBV9 | NA
TGTGCCAGCAGGGAGACAGGGGGCGGCTATGGCTACACCTTC | CASRETGGGYGYTF | TRBJ1-2 | NA | 14 | TRBV5-6 | TRBD1
TGCAGCGTTGAAGAGTCTAGCGGGGGTCCCTACGAGCAGTACTTC | CSVEESSGGPYEQYF | TRBJ2-7 | NA | 15 | TRBV29-1 | TRBD2
TGTGCCAGCAGCAGCTTATCTTCGGGCTCTAACTATGGCTACACCTTC | CASSSLSSGSNYGYTF | TRBJ1-2 | NA | 16 | TRBV5-4 | NA
TGTGCCAGCAGTTACGTGAGTAACTATGGCTACACCTTC | CASSYVSNYGYTF | TRBJ1-2 | NA | 13 | TRBV6-5 | NA
TGTGCCTGGACGAGCCCAACTAGCGGACAAAAGACCCAGTACTTC | CAWTSPTSGQKTQYF | TRBJ2-5 | NA | 15 | TRBV30 | TRBD2
TGTGCCACCAAGACCTCGCCAGATACGCAGTATTTT | CATKTSPDTQYF | TRBJ2-3 | NA | 12 | TRBV19 | NA
TGTGCCAGCACCGGACAGGTCCAAGAGACCCAGTACTTC | CASTGQVQETQYF | TRBJ2-5 | NA | 13 | TRBV6-6 | TRBD1
TGTGCCAGCAGCTTAGTCGGGACAGGTGACCAGAGAAACAATGAGCAGTTCTTC | CASSLVGTGDQRNNEQFF | TRBJ2-1 | NA | 18 | TRBV7-9 | TRBD1
TGTGCCAGCAGCCATCCCAGCGGGGGGGACACAGATACGCAGTATTTT | CASSHPSGGDTDTQYF | TRBJ2-3 | once | 16 | TRBV13 | TRBD2
TGTGCCAGCAGCCATGGCGGCGAAAAACTGTTTTTT | CASSHGGEKLFF | TRBJ1-4 | NA | 12 | TRBV4-2 | NA
TGTGCCAGCAGTCTAGACGCAAACTATGGCTACACCTTC | CASSLDANYGYTF | TRBJ1-2 | few | 13 | TRBV11-2 | NA
TGTGCCAGCAGCTTTTTAGGGGCGCGGATTAGAGAAGCTTTCTTT | CASSFLGARIREAFF | TRBJ1-1 | few | 15 | TRBV13 | NA
TGTGCCAGCAAGGGGGATCAGACCCAGTACTTC | CASKGDQTQYF | TRBJ2-5 | few | 11 | TRBV2 | NA
TGTGCCAGCAGTGAAGGGGGACAGGTTGCGGATGGCTACACCTTC | CASSEGGQVADGYTF | TRBJ1-2 | NA | 15 | TRBV2 | TRBD1
TGTGCCAGTAGTATTCTAGCGGGGGCCGGGGAGCTGTTTTTT | CASSILAGAGELFF | TRBJ2-2 | once | 14 | TRBV19 | TRBD2